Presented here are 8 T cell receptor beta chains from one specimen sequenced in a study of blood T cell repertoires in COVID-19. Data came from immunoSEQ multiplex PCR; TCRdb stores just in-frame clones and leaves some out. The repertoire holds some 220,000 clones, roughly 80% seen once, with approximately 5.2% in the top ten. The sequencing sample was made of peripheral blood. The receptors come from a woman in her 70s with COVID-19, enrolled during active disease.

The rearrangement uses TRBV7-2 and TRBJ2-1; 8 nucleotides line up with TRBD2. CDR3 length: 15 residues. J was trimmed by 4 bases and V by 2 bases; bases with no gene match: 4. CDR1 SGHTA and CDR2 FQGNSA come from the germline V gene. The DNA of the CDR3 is TGTGCCAGCAGCTTAAGAGCGGGAGAATACAATGAGCAGTTCTTC. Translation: CASSLRAGEYNEQFF. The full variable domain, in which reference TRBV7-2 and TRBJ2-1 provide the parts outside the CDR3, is GAGVSQSPSNKVTEKGKDVELRCDPISGHTALYWYRQSLGQGLEFLIYFQGNSAPDKSGLPSDRFSAERTGGSVSTLTIQRTQQEDSAVYLCASSLRAGEYNEQFFGPGTRLTVL.

In nucleotides, the CDR3 is TGCGCCAGCAGCCCGGAGGGGGGGCCGGCTCTCCAGCATTTT. It yields the protein CASSPEGGPALQHF. The chain has TRBV5-1 and TRBJ1-5; tentatively, D is TRBD1 (6 bases). The CDR3 is 14 residues long. V shed 4 bases and J shed 12 bases, with 20 bases lying between them. From germline, CDR1 is SGHRS and CDR2 YFSETQ. Supplemented by reference TRBV5-1 and TRBJ1-5, the full variable domain reads KAGVTQTPRYLIKTRGQQVTLSCSPISGHRSVSWYQQTPGQGLQFLFEYFSETQRNKGNFPGRFSGRQFSNSRSEMNVSTLELGDSALYLCASSPEGGPALQHFGDGTRLSIL.

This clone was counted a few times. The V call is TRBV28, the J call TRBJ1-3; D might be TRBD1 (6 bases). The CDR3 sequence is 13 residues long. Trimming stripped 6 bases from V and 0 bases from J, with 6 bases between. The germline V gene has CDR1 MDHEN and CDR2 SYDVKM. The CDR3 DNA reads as TGTGCCAGCAGGGACAGCTCTGGAAACACCATATATTTT. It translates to CASRDSSGNTIYF.

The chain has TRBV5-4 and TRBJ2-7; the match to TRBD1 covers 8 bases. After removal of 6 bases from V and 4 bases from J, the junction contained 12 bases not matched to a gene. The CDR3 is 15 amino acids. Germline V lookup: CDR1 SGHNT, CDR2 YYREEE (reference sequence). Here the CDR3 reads CASTVIQGGGYEQYF. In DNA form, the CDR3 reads TGTGCCAGCACCGTAATACAGGGGGGAGGATACGAGCAGTACTTC.

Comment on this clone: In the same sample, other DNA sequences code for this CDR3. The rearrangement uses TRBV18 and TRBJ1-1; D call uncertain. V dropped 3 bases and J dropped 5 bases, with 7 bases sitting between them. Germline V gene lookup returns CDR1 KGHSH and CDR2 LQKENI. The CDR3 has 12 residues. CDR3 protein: CASSPGRTEAFF. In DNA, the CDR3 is TGTGCCAGCTCACCGGGCCGGACTGAAGCTTTCTTT.

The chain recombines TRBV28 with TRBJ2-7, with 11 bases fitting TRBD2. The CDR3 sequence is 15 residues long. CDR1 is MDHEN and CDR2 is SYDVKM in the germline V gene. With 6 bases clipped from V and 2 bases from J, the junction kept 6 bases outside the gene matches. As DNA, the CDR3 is TGTGCCAGCAGACCTGGGACTAGCGGACCCTACGAGCAGTACTTC. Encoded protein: CASRPGTSGPYEQYF.

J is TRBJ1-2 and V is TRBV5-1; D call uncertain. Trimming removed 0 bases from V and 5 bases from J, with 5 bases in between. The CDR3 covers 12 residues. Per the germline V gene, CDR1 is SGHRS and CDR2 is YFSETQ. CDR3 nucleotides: TGCGCCAGCAGCTTGGCCCAATATGGCTACACCTTC. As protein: CASSLAQYGYTF. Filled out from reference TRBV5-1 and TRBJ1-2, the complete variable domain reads KAGVTQTPRYLIKTRGQQVTLSCSPISGHRSVSWYQQTPGQGLQFLFEYFSETQRNKGNFPGRFSGRQFSNSRSEMNVSTLELGDSALYLCASSLAQYGYTFGSGTRLTVV.

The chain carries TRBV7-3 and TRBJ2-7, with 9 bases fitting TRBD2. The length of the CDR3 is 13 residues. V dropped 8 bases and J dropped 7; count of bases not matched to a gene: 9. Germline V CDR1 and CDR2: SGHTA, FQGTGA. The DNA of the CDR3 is TGTGCCAGCTCGCGGGAGGGCCTGGGGGAGCAGTACTTC. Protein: CASSREGLGEQYF.